This T cell receptor (beta chain) was captured in a study of early stage breast cancer tumors. Overall study: Each sample averaged approximately 10-fold read coverage.

Whole-study findings and limits: Most shared enriched TCRB sequences were commonly generated ones. Functional markers like CD4, CD8 and FOXP3 were missed in bulk sequencing. Tumor and normal breast were distinguished via blood comparison in 14 of 16 patients.

Method: immunoSEQ multiplex PCR; TCRdb's copy keeps in-frame clones and lacks some. In the table there are tens of thousands of clones, under 95% of which are singletons. About this clone itself: The antigen is not known.

The receptor was derived from a person between 65 and 79 years old with breast cancer. Sequencing was carried out using blood.

In nucleotides, the CDR3 is TGTGCCAGCAGCTTAGTAGGCGGGGGGCCGAACACTGAAGCTTTCTTT. It is translated as CASSLVGGGPNTEAFF. V is TRBV7-9 and J is TRBJ1-1; tentative D call: TRBD1 (6 bases). V lost 1 base, J lost 1 base, and 13 bases lay in between. CDR1 is SEHNR, CDR2 FQNEAQ, per germline (reference sequence). The CDR3 consists of 16 residues.